This passage covers 21 T cell receptor beta chains from one sample sequenced in a study of blood T cells in healthy people across ages. Sample-barcoded 5' priming and a J-beta primer mix drove a second PCR of about 7 to 12 cycles. TCRdb passed the 5' RACE reads through MiXCR, listing each CDR3 protein once. The data contain fewer than 800,000 distinct CDR3 sequences, more than 20% of them singletons. The sample consisted of blood. The receptor source for this set is a man between 65 and 85 years old in good health.

The J gene is TRBJ2-1, the V gene TRBV20-1; D ambiguous. Germline V gives CDR1 DFQATT, CDR2 SNEGSKA (reference sequence). The CDR3 totals 11 residues. V was trimmed by 3 bases and J by 9 bases, leaving 9 bases between them. The CDR3 here is CSASLVPEQFF. For the CDR3, the DNA is TGCAGTGCTAGTTTGGTCCCTGAGCAGTTCTTC.

The V and J genes are TRBV7-8 and TRBJ1-2; tentatively, D is TRBD1 (5 bases). Trimming took 6 bases from V and 8 from J, leaving 16 bases between them. Germline loops: CDR1 SGHVS, CDR2 FQNEAQ. The CDR3 is 13 residues long. The CDR3 protein is CASRAEGQGGYTF. DNA for the CDR3: TGTGCCAGCAGGGCGGAGGGTCAGGGAGGCTACACCTTC.

This clonotype was found a few times. The rearrangement links TRBV9 to TRBJ2-5, with D tentatively TRBD2 (6 bases). The J call may be in error: the DNA end matches TRBJ2-1 better. Germline V lookup: CDR1 SGDLS, CDR2 YYNGEE. CDR3 length: 13 residues. The CDR3 bases are TGTGCCAGCAGCCAGTCACCCGGGACTTTGCAGTTCTTC. Protein sequence: CASSQSPGTLQFF.

Concerning this clonotype: The junction does not match germline at one end; this may be a read error. This chain uses TRBV29-1 with TRBJ2-5; D is perhaps TRBD1 (6 bases). Germline V gene data show CDR1 as SQVTM and CDR2 as ANQGSEA. This CDR3 is built from 14 residues. DNA for the CDR3: TGCAGCGTTCACCCCCAGGGGAGTCAAGAGACCCGGTACTTC. It is translated as CSVHPQGSQETRYF.

This clonotype was detected only a few times. The chain couples TRBV12-3 or TRBV12-4 to TRBJ1-1, with 12 bases fitting TRBD1. CDR3 length equals 14 residues. Losses at the gene ends were 8 bases for V and 4 bases for J; bases not matched to a gene: 5. Here the CDR3 reads CASGTGGKFTEAFF. The CDR3 DNA is TGTGCCAGCGGGACAGGGGGCAAGTTCACTGAAGCTTTCTTT.

The chain recombines TRBV2 with TRBJ1-2; 7 bases match TRBD1. In germline, CDR1 is SNHLY, CDR2 FYNNEI. This CDR3 has 15 residues. V lost 3 bases to trimming and J lost 4 bases; unmatched junction nucleotides: 8. The CDR3 loop is CASSDTGAGSYGYTF. In nucleotides, the CDR3 is TGTGCCAGCAGTGATACAGGGGCCGGCTCCTATGGCTACACCTTC.

The chain employs TRBV28 and TRBJ2-6; 9 positions match TRBD1. The CDR3 runs to 15 residues. J was trimmed by 0 bases and V by 6 bases; bases with no gene match: 0. Germline CDR1 reads MDHEN; CDR2 reads SYDVKM. The DNA for the CDR3 is TGTGCCAGCAGGGGACAGGGCTCTGGGGCCAACGTCCTGACTTTC. Translating gives CASRGQGSGANVLTF. Looking up the rest from reference TRBV28 and TRBJ2-6 gives the full variable domain: DVKVTQSSRYLVKRTGEKVFLECVQDMDHENMFWYRQDPGLGLRLIYFSYDVKMKEKGDIPEGYSVSREKKERFSLILESASTNQTSMYLCASRGQGSGANVLTFGAGSRLTVL.

The V gene is TRBV7-8, the J gene TRBJ1-5; D is unclear. CDR3 size: 14 residues. Trimming cost V 5 bases and J 4 bases, with 12 bases left between them. CDR1 is SGHVS and CDR2 is FQNEAQ in the germline V gene. The CDR3 DNA is TGTGCCAGCAGCGCCCGGATTATGAATCAGCCCCAGCATTTT. This gives the protein CASSARIMNQPQHF.

A few counts support this clonotype. The genes are TRBV20-1 and TRBJ2-5, with unresolved D. The germline V gene encodes CDR1 DFQATT and CDR2 SNEGSKA (reference sequence). Trimming took 6 bases from V and 4 from J, leaving 18 bases between them. The CDR3 consists of 14 residues. The CDR3 DNA is TGCAGTGCAGAATCGGGTCTTTTGGGAGAGACCCAGTACTTC. Translating gives CSAESGLLGETQYF.

The rearrangement uses TRBV29-1 and TRBJ2-3; D is ambiguous. Germline values: CDR1 SQVTM, CDR2 ANQGSEA. Trimming shortened V by 2 bases and J by 1 base, and 13 bases separated the two germline ends. This CDR3 has 15 residues. This CDR3 reads CSVERANKGTDTQYF. Here the CDR3 DNA reads TGCAGCGTTGAAAGGGCCAACAAAGGCACAGATACGCAGTATTTT.

A few counts support this clonotype. The chain carries TRBV14 and TRBJ2-5, with TRBD2 matching over 8 bases. Gene TRBJ2-1 matches the end of the DNA better, so the J call may be wrong. This CDR3 is built from 13 residues. Germline V CDR1 and CDR2: SGHDN, FVKESK. The CDR3 DNA is TGTGCCAGCAGCCAAGCGGGAGGGCTGAAGCAGTTCTTC. It specifies CASSQAGGLKQFF.

At least ten counts were recorded for this clonotype. One end of the junction fails to match germline, which may point to a read error. The chain links TRBV5-1 to TRBJ2-5; perhaps TRBD2 as D (6 bases). The J call may be in error: the DNA end matches TRBJ2-7 better. The CDR3 is made up of 13 amino acids. Germline V CDR1 and CDR2: SGHRS, YFSETQ. The CDR3 bases are TGTGCCAGCAGTTCCGGGACTGGCTACGAGCAGTACTTC. Encoded protein: CASSSGTGYEQYF.

The rearrangement links TRBV7-9 to TRBJ2-5; perhaps TRBD2 as D (6 bases). TRBJ2-1 matches the DNA end more closely, so the J call is doubtful. Germline V gives CDR1 SEHNR, CDR2 FQNEAQ (reference sequence). The CDR3 length is 16 residues. The CDR3 region is CASSSGASVPNNEQFF. Here the CDR3 DNA reads TGTGCCAGCAGCTCTGGGGCTAGCGTCCCCAACAATGAGCAGTTCTTC.

This clonotype was seen many times. As DNA, the CDR3 is TGTGCCAGCAGCCCTTGGGGCGAGACCGGGGAGCTGTTTTTT. As protein: CASSPWGETGELFF. This chain links TRBV7-8 with TRBJ2-2; TRBD1 might be the D (5 bases). The CDR3 is 14 amino acids. The ends were cut back, 5 bases at V and 5 bases at J, with 12 bases in the middle. Germline loops: CDR1 SGHVS, CDR2 FQNEAQ.

The DNA for the CDR3 is TGTGCCAGCAGCTTCTACCTAGTGGGCAATCAGCCCCAGCATTTT. It translates to CASSFYLVGNQPQHF. The chain is built from TRBV7-2 and TRBJ1-5; D unresolved. CDR1 is SGHTA, CDR2 FQGNSA, per germline. CDR3 length: 15 residues. V lost 3 bases and J lost 2, with 11 bases in between. The complete variable domain, with remaining parts taken from reference TRBV7-2 and TRBJ1-5, reads GAGVSQSPSNKVTEKGKDVELRCDPISGHTALYWYRQSLGQGLEFLIYFQGNSAPDKSGLPSDRFSAERTGGSVSTLTIQRTQQEDSAVYLCASSFYLVGNQPQHFGDGTRLSIL.

The chain recombines TRBV11-2 with TRBJ2-5; 13 nucleotides align to TRBD2. The J call may be incorrect, as the DNA end agrees better with TRBJ2-1. From germline, CDR1 is SGHAT and CDR2 FQNNGV. CDR3 length equals 16 residues. CDR3 bases: TGTGCCAGCAGCTTAGGGACTAGCGGGAGATCAAATGAGCAGTTCTTC. Residues: CASSLGTSGRSNEQFF.

This clonotype has just a few counts. The chain is built from TRBV9 and TRBJ2-5, with D unclear. This CDR3 is built from 16 residues. CDR1 is SGDLS and CDR2 is YYNGEE in the germline V gene. The ends were cut back, 1 base at V and 0 bases at J, with 13 bases in the middle. CDR3 residues: CASSVRGFSNQETQYF. The DNA for the CDR3 is TGTGCCAGCAGCGTACGCGGCTTTTCAAACCAAGAGACCCAGTACTTC.

This clonotype was found a few times. This chain connects TRBV6-2 or TRBV6-3 to TRBJ2-7; possible D gene TRBD1, 5 bases. CDR1 is MNHEY, CDR2 SVGEGT, per germline. V was trimmed by 5 bases and J by 5 bases, leaving 19 bases between them. The CDR3 length is 15 residues. This CDR3 is CASSQPDRFWDEQYF. The CDR3 coding sequence is TGTGCCAGCAGTCAACCAGACAGATTTTGGGACGAGCAGTACTTC.

The chain has TRBV10-3 and TRBJ2-5; 9 bases line up with TRBD1. The CDR3 has 13 residues. Losses at the gene ends were 4 bases for V and 5 bases for J; bases not matched to a gene: 2. CDR1 and CDR2 (germline): ENHRY, SYGVKD. CDR3 amino acids: CAISAGQGETQYF. CDR3 in DNA: TGTGCCATCAGTGCGGGACAGGGTGAGACCCAGTACTTC.

This clonotype was found a few times. The chain joins TRBV7-2 to TRBJ1-5; TRBD1 matches at 8 bases. The junction had 5 bases not matched to a gene; V was cut back by 1 base and J by 6 bases. The CDR3 is 15 residues long. Germline loops: CDR1 SGHTA, CDR2 FQGNSA. The CDR3 DNA reads as TGTGCCAGCAGCTTAGGTCAGGGGGCAAGTCAGCCCCAGCATTTT. This translates into CASSLGQGASQPQHF.

This clonotype has just a few counts. The chain carries TRBV7-2 and TRBJ2-2, with D possibly being TRBD2 (6 bases). CDR3 size: 13 residues. The V end lost 3 bases, the J end lost 6 bases, and 8 bases lay between the germline ends. Germline CDR1 and CDR2: SGHTA and FQGNSA. The CDR3 DNA reads as TGTGCCAGCAGCTTTGGCGGGGCCGGGGAGCTGTTTTTT. The encoded protein is CASSFGGAGELFF.